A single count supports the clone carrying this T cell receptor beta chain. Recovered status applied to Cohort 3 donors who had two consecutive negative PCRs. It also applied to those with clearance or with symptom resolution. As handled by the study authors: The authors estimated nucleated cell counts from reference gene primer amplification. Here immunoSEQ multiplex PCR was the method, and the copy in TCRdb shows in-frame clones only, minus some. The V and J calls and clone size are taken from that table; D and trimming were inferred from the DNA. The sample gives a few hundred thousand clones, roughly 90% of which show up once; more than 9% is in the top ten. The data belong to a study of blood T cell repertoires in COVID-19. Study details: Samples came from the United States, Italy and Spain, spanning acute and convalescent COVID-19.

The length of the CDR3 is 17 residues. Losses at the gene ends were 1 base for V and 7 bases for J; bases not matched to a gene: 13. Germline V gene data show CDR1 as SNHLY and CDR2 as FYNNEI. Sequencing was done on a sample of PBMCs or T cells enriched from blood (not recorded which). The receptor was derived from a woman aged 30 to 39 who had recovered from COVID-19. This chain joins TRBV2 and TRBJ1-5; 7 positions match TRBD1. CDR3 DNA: TGTGCCAGCAGTGAAGAATCCTTCCGACAGGGCCGGCAGCCCCAGCATTTT. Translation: CASSEESFRQGRQPQHF.